This T cell receptor (beta chain) was observed in a study of naive and memory T cell subsets. Cells stained for CD3, CD4, CD8, CD45RA and CD27 were sorted into four subsets. Trimming stripped 5 bases from V and 5 bases from J, with 18 bases between. This CDR3 is built from 15 residues. Two oligonucleotides, mixed equimolar, formed the beta constant-region primer covering TRBC1 and TRBC2. Ligated cDNA was amplified by four rounds of PCR with nested alpha and beta constant-region primers and SP2. TCRdb fed the UMI-ligation and nested PCR reads into MiXCR, producing one record per CDR3 protein. This sample has under 150,000 distinct CDR3 sequences, with 17% found just once. This clonotype has more than one count but fewer than ten. Its specificity is not known. Study observations and caveats: Naive repertoires, especially CD8, held a few larger clonotypes, possibly memory cells re-expressing CD45RA.

This clonotype was sampled from a human donor in good health. The sample consisted of naive CD4+ T cells from blood. The genes are TRBV12-3 or TRBV12-4 and TRBJ2-5, with D perhaps matching TRBD2 (5 bases). CDR3 region: CASSPFRDIGETQYF. In DNA form, the CDR3 reads TGTGCCAGCAGTCCGTTCCGGGATATTGGGGAGACCCAGTACTTC.